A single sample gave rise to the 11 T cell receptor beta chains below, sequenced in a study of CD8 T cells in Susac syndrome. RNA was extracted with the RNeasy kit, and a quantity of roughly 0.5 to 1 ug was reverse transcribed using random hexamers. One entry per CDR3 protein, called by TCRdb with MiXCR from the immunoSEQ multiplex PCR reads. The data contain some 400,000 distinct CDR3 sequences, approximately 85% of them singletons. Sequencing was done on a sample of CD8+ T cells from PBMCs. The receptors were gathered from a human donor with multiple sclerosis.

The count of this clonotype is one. In DNA, the CDR3 is TGTGCCAGCAACCCAGTTCAGAACACTGAAGCTTTCTTT. It yields the protein CASNPVQNTEAFF. The V call is TRBV7-9, the J call TRBJ1-1, with D unresolved. Germline loops: CDR1 SEHNR, CDR2 FQNEAQ (reference sequence). Between the trimmed V and J ends, which lost 7 bases and 1 base, there was a span of 10 bases. CDR3 length equals 13 residues.

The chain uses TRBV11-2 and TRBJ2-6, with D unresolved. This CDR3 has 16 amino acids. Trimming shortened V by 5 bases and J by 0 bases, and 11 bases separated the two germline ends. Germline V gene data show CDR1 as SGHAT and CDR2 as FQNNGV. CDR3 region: CASSPYGPSGANVLTF. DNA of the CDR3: TGTGCCAGCAGCCCATATGGGCCCTCTGGGGCCAACGTCCTGACTTTC.

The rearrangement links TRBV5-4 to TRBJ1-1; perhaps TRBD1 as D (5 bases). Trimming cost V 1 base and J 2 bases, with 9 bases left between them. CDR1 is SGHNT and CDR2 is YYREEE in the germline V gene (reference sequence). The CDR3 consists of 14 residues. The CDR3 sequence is CASSLPTDNTEAFF. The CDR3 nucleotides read TGTGCCAGCAGCTTGCCGACAGATAACACTGAAGCTTTCTTT.

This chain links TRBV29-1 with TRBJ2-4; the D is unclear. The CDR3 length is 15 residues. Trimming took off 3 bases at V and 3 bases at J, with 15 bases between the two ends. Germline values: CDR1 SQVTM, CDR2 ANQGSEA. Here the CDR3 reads CSVEETDFDKNIQYF. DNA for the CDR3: TGCAGCGTTGAGGAGACCGACTTTGACAAAAACATTCAGTACTTC. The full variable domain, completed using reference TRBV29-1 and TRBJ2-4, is SAVISQKPSRDICQRGTSLTIQCQVDSQVTMMFWYRQQPGQSLTLIATANQGSEATYESGFVIDKFPISRPNLTFSTLTVSNMSPEDSSIYLCSVEETDFDKNIQYFGAGTRLSVL.

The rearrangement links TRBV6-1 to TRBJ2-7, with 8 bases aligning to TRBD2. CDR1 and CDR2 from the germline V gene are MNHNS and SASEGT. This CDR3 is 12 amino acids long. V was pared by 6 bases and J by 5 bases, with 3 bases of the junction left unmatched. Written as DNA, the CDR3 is TGTGCCAGCAGCAAGACTAGCGACGAGCAGTACTTC. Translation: CASSKTSDEQYF.

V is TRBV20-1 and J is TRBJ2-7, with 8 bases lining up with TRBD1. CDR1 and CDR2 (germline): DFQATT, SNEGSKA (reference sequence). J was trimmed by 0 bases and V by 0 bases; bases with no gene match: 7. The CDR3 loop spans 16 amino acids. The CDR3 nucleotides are TGCAGTGCTAGAGACCTCGACAGGGGAAGCTCCTACGAGCAGTACTTC. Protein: CSARDLDRGSSYEQYF.

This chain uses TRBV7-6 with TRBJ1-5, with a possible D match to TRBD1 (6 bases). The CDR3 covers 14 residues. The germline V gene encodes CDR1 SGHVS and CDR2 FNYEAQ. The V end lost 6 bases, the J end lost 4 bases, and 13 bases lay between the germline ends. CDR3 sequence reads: CASSLFQGNQPQHF. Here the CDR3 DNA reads TGTGCCAGCAGTCTATTCCAGGGGAATCAGCCCCAGCATTTT. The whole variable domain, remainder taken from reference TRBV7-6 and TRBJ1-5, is GAGVSQSPRYKVTKRGQDVALRCDPISGHVSLYWYRQALGQGPEFLTYFNYEAQQDKSGLPNDRFSAERPEGSISTLTIQRTEQRDSAMYRCASSLFQGNQPQHFGDGTRLSIL.

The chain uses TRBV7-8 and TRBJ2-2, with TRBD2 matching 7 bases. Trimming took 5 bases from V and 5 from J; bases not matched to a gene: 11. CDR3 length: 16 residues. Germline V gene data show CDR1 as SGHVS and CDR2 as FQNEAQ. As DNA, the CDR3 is TGTGCCAGCAGCCCGTTACTAGGAGCGGGAACCGGGGAGCTGTTTTTT. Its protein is CASSPLLGAGTGELFF.

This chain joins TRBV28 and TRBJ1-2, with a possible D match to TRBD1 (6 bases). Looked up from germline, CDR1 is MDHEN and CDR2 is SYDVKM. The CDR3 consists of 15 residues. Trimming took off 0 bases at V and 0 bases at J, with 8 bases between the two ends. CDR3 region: CASSLWDRSNYGYTF. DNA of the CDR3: TGTGCCAGCAGTTTATGGGACAGATCTAACTATGGCTACACCTTC.

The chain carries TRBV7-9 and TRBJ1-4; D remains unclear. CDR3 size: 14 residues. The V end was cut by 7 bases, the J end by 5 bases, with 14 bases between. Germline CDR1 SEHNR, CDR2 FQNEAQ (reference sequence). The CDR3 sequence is CASTPAEINEKLFF. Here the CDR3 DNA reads TGTGCCAGCACCCCCGCAGAAATAAATGAAAAACTGTTTTTT.

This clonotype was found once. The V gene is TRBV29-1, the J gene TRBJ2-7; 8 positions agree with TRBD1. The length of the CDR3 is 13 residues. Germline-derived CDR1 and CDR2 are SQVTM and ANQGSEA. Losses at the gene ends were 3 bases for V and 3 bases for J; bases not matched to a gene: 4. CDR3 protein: CSVEWTGIYEQYF. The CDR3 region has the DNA TGCAGCGTTGAGTGGACAGGGATCTACGAGCAGTACTTC.